This TCR beta chain was observed in a study of CXCR3-negative and CXCR3-positive naive CD8 T cells. With UMI labels, 5' RACE was used to prepare the TRB cDNA libraries. TCRdb reanalyzed the 5' RACE reads, giving one entry per CDR3 protein sequence and no DNA. Its table records 80,000 to 100,000 distinct CDR3 sequences. Germline V gene data show CDR1 as DFQATT and CDR2 as SNEGSKA (reference sequence). This CDR3 spans 13 amino acids. Notes on the study in general: Naive subsets did not differ in surface CD5, and the authors estimated TCR strength using properties of the TRB CDR3. Naive cells, whether CXCR3-negative or CXCR3-positive, had similar TRBV-TRBJ usage, while memory cells differed. More hydrophobic TRB CDR3s occurred in CXCR3-positive than in CXCR3-negative naive cells.

Each CD8+ T cell subset was sorted in triplicate, 250,000 to 300,000 cells each. Turning to this clonotype: Its specificity is unknown.

Material for sequencing was naive CXCR3+ CD8+ T cells from blood. The subset is: CD45RO-CCR7+CD27+CD95- naive CD8+ T cells expressing CXCR3 (TNR3+). The gene calls are TRBV20-1 and TRBJ2-5; no DNA is available, so the TRBD1 call from TCRdb remains unchecked. This clonotype was sampled from a human donor in good health. Some clones in this sample may be carry-over from other donors' samples. CDR3 in amino acids: CSARDSTVETQYF.